The 27 T cell receptor beta chains presented below share a single source sample, sequenced in a study of Ad26.COV2.S vaccination and SARS-CoV-2 variants. TCRdb's copy holds only in-frame clones and misses some; the assay was immunoSEQ multiplex PCR. The table records a few hundred thousand clones, 83% of them present only once. Treatment defined: about 20 received Ad26.COV2.S at low or high dose, single or two shots; about 5 received placebo; per-sample allocation not given. Sampling was performed 63 days after the first vaccine or placebo injection. Sample: peripheral blood, taken in a trial of Ad26.COV2.S vaccine versus placebo. These receptors originate from a person aged 18-65 years who received the Ad26.COV2.S COVID-19 vaccine or a placebo.

V gene TRBV24-1 combines with J gene TRBJ2-3; the match to TRBD2 covers 8 bases. The CDR3 is made up of 16 amino acids. The germline gives CDR1 KGHDR, CDR2 SFDVKD. J was trimmed by 0 bases and V by 5 bases; bases with no gene match: 6. The CDR3 DNA is TGTGCCACCAGTGGTGGGGCGGGGGGAAGCACAGATACGCAGTATTTT. Its protein is CATSGGAGGSTDTQYF.

The V gene is TRBV19, the J gene TRBJ1-2; 7 bases line up with TRBD1. Looked up from germline, CDR1 is LNHDA and CDR2 is SQIVND (reference sequence). V lost 7 bases to trimming and J lost 3 bases; unmatched junction nucleotides: 5. This CDR3 has 13 residues. In DNA, the CDR3 is TGTGCCAGTACCAGAACAGGGGACTATGGCTACACCTTC. It translates to CASTRTGDYGYTF.

The chain joins TRBV11-2 to TRBJ2-1, with D unresolved. Trimming shortened V by 6 bases and J by 10 bases, and 16 bases separated the two germline ends. The CDR3 has 13 residues. Germline V lookup: CDR1 SGHAT, CDR2 FQNNGV. The CDR3 DNA reads as TGTGCCAGCAGTCAATTTGGGCCGAGGGAGCAGTTCTTC. It is translated as CASSQFGPREQFF. The whole variable domain, filled in from reference TRBV11-2 and TRBJ2-1, reads EAGVAQSPRYKIIEKRQSVAFWCNPISGHATLYWYQQILGQGPKLLIQFQNNGVVDDSQLPKDRFSAERLKGVDSTLKIQPAKLEDSAVYLCASSQFGPREQFFGPGTRLTVL.

The rearrangement joins TRBV5-1 to TRBJ2-7; 9 positions match TRBD1. The ends lost 6 bases at V and 5 bases at J; junction bases unmatched: 12. The CDR3 extends over 15 amino acids. In germline, CDR1 is SGHRS, CDR2 YFSETQ. The CDR3 spells CASTRMGQGINEQYF. The CDR3 DNA follows: TGCGCCAGCACCCGAATGGGACAGGGAATCAACGAGCAGTACTTC.

This clone was found a few times. V and J are TRBV2 and TRBJ2-4, with 7 bases identical to TRBD1. CDR3 length: 13 amino acids. The germline V gene has CDR1 SNHLY and CDR2 FYNNEI. V lost 6 bases and J lost 15; bases outside the gene matches: 14. The CDR3 loop reads CASRGQGDLGRYF. CDR3 sequence (DNA): TGTGCCAGCAGGGGGCAGGGGGACCTTGGGAGGTACTTC. Full variable domain (outside the CDR3, taken from reference TRBV2 and TRBJ2-4): EPEVTQTPSHQVTQMGQEVILRCVPISNHLYFYWYRQILGQKVEFLVSFYNNEISEKSEIFDDQFSVERPDGSNFTLKIRSTKLEDSAMYFCASRGQGDLGRYFGAGTRLSVL.

V gene TRBV10-3 combines with J gene TRBJ2-1; TRBD2 agrees at 10 bases. This CDR3 is 17 amino acids long. V gave up 6 bases and J gave up 8 bases; unmatched junction bases: 16. Germline V gene data show CDR1 as ENHRY and CDR2 as SYGVKD. CDR3 sequence: CAISVRVAGGIYDEQFF. CDR3 nucleotide sequence: TGTGCCATCAGCGTTCGGGTAGCGGGAGGTATTTACGATGAGCAGTTCTTC.

The rearrangement uses TRBV4-3 and TRBJ2-6; D gene unclear. This CDR3 spans 14 amino acids. Trimming removed 0 bases from V and 4 bases from J, with 4 bases in between. The V gene's germline CDR1 is LGHNA and CDR2 YSLEER. The CDR3 sequence: CASSQDYGANVLTF. The CDR3 DNA follows: TGCGCCAGCAGCCAAGATTACGGGGCCAACGTCCTGACTTTC.

The rearrangement joins TRBV2 to TRBJ2-1, with D uncertain. This CDR3 comprises 13 residues. Between the trimmed V and J ends, which lost 5 bases and 0 bases, there was a span of 5 bases. Germline CDR1 reads SNHLY; CDR2 reads FYNNEI. The CDR3 coding sequence is TGTGCCAGCAGTTTTAGCTCCTACAATGAGCAGTTCTTC. The encoded protein is CASSFSSYNEQFF.

The chain couples TRBV24-1 to TRBJ2-2; possibly TRBD2 for D (6 bases). The V gene lost 0 bases and the J gene lost 4 bases, with 11 bases spanning the gap. The CDR3 extends over 16 amino acids. Germline CDR1 is KGHDR and CDR2 is SFDVKD. CDR3 residues: CATSDLQTGSTGELFF. The CDR3 region has the DNA TGTGCCACCAGTGATTTGCAAACCGGGAGCACCGGGGAGCTGTTTTTT.

The chain is built from TRBV7-9 and TRBJ2-7; no reliable D call. V lost 5 bases and J lost 4, with 6 bases in between. This CDR3 is 11 amino acids long. Germline CDR1 and CDR2: SEHNR and FQNEAQ (reference sequence). The CDR3 is CASSLLYEQYF. CDR3 nucleotides: TGTGCCAGCAGCCTCTTATACGAGCAGTACTTC.

The gene calls are TRBV19 and TRBJ2-1; 8 bases map to TRBD1. The CDR3 consists of 15 residues. V lost 5 bases to trimming and J lost 6 bases; unmatched junction nucleotides: 9. CDR1 LNHDA and CDR2 SQIVND come from the germline V gene (reference sequence). This CDR3 reads CASSSGQGPPNEQFF. The CDR3, as DNA: TGTGCCAGTAGTTCAGGACAGGGACCTCCCAATGAGCAGTTCTTC.

V gene TRBV19 combines with J gene TRBJ2-5, with 8 bases lining up with TRBD2. The CDR3 has 16 residues. Per the germline V gene, CDR1 is LNHDA and CDR2 is SQIVND (reference sequence). J lost 3 bases, V lost 6 bases, and 12 bases had no gene match. The CDR3: CASSRPRGAREETQYF. As DNA, the CDR3 is TGTGCCAGTAGCCGACCGCGGGGGGCTCGGGAAGAGACCCAGTACTTC.

The rearrangement uses TRBV7-9 and TRBJ1-2; no reliable D call. Germline V gives CDR1 SEHNR, CDR2 FQNEAQ (reference sequence). V lost 5 bases and J lost 7, with 17 bases in between. The CDR3 length is 14 residues. The CDR3 bases are TGTGCCAGCAGCGCCGCGCAATCGGGATTTGGCTACACCTTC. Encoded protein: CASSAAQSGFGYTF.

This clone was observed a few times. The chain combines TRBV7-2 with TRBJ1-1, with unresolved D. The V end was cut by 5 bases, the J end by 2 bases, with 9 bases between. The germline gives CDR1 SGHTA, CDR2 FQGNSA. The CDR3 sequence is 13 residues long. CDR3 coding DNA: TGTGCCAGCAGCCCGGACCCAAACACTGAAGCTTTCTTT. The encoded protein is CASSPDPNTEAFF.

The chain links TRBV7-3 to TRBJ1-6; D ambiguous. The V gene lost 5 bases and the J gene lost 10 bases, with 18 bases spanning the gap. Germline CDR1 is SGHTA and CDR2 is FQGTGA. The CDR3 is 15 residues long. CDR3 residues: CASSPGPKEFSPLHF. The CDR3 DNA reads as TGTGCCAGCAGCCCAGGTCCCAAGGAGTTCTCACCCCTCCACTTT. The full variable domain, in which reference TRBV7-3 and TRBJ1-6 provide the parts outside the CDR3, is GAGVSQTPSNKVTEKGKYVELRCDPISGHTALYWYRQSLGQGPEFLIYFQGTGAADDSGLPNDRFFAVRPEGSVSTLKIQRTERGDSAVYLCASSPGPKEFSPLHFGNGTRLTVT.

The chain employs TRBV5-8 and TRBJ1-5; D is possibly TRBD1 (6 bases). V lost 1 base, J lost 8 bases, and 10 bases lay in between. This CDR3 is 13 amino acids long. Germline lookup yields CDR1 SGHTS and CDR2 YDEGEE. The CDR3 region is CASSLIDRKPQHF. The CDR3 nucleotides are TGTGCCAGCAGCTTGATCGACAGGAAGCCCCAGCATTTT.

The rearrangement links TRBV6-5 to TRBJ1-2, with unresolved D. Germline values: CDR1 MNHEY, CDR2 SVGAGI. V was clipped by 8 bases and J by 0 bases, with 16 bases between them. There are 15 residues in the CDR3. CDR3 loop: CASRQVSASNYGYTF. The DNA of the CDR3 is TGTGCCAGCCGCCAAGTTAGCGCCTCTAACTATGGCTACACCTTC.

The chain has TRBV27 and TRBJ1-1, with D unresolved. CDR1 MNHEY and CDR2 SMNVEV come from the germline V gene (reference sequence). This CDR3 is 13 amino acids long. V was trimmed by 0 bases and J by 6 bases, leaving 8 bases between them. CDR3 coding DNA: TGTGCCAGCAGTTTATCAAGGGCTGCTGAAGCTTTCTTT. Amino acid sequence: CASSLSRAAEAFF.

CDR3 protein: CASSGGQGRTEAFF. CDR3 nucleotides: TGTGCCAGTAGCGGGGGACAGGGAAGGACTGAAGCTTTCTTT. The chain joins TRBV19 to TRBJ1-1; 9 bases fit TRBD1. The CDR3 sequence is 14 residues long. V shed 6 bases, J shed 5 bases, and the junction held 7 bases outside the gene matches. CDR1 and CDR2 from the germline V gene are LNHDA and SQIVND (reference sequence).

This chain uses TRBV6-2 or TRBV6-3 with TRBJ2-1, with D maybe TRBD2 (6 bases). V shed 5 bases and J shed 6 bases, with 11 bases lying between them. Germline V gives CDR1 MNHEY, CDR2 SVGEGT. The CDR3 is made up of 13 amino acids. The CDR3 nucleotides read TGTGCCAGCAGTACCGGGACTGTCAATGAGCAGTTCTTC. It is translated as CASSTGTVNEQFF.

The J gene is TRBJ2-3, the V gene TRBV28; 13 nucleotides align to TRBD2. This CDR3 comprises 15 residues. J lost 7 bases, V lost 5 bases, and 6 bases had no gene match. Per germline, CDR1 MDHEN and CDR2 SYDVKM. The CDR3 nucleotides are TGTGCCAGCAGTCTAGGGACTAGCGGGACCAATACGCAGTATTTT. Translation: CASSLGTSGTNTQYF.

V gene TRBV27 combines with J gene TRBJ1-2, with 10 bases matching TRBD1. The germline CDR1 and CDR2 sequences are MNHEY and SMNVEV (reference sequence). This CDR3 comprises 15 residues. V shed 6 bases and J 4 bases; nucleotides not matched to a gene: 8. The CDR3 loop is CASSRKGQGSYGYTF. CDR3 DNA sequence: TGTGCCAGCAGCCGAAAGGGACAGGGGAGCTATGGCTACACCTTC.

CDR3 protein: CAWGSSGTSTDTQYF. CDR3 bases: TGTGCCTGGGGAAGTAGCGGGACTAGCACAGATACGCAGTATTTT. The V gene is TRBV30, the J gene TRBJ2-3; 8 bases are a match to TRBD2. V lost 5 bases, J lost 0 bases, and 7 bases stayed unmatched. Germline V gene data show CDR1 as GTSNPN and CDR2 as SVGIG (reference sequence). This CDR3 contains 15 residues.

The chain links TRBV7-2 to TRBJ2-3; TRBD2 might be the D (7 bases). CDR1 is SGHTA and CDR2 is FQGNSA in the germline V gene. V was trimmed by 5 bases and J by 0 bases, leaving 15 bases between them. CDR3 length: 16 residues. CDR3 sequence (DNA): TGTGCCAGCAGCCCCAAGGGGGGGGATAGCACAGATACGCAGTATTTT. Protein sequence: CASSPKGGDSTDTQYF.

The rearrangement joins TRBV6-6 to TRBJ2-5; TRBD2 matches 7 bases. This CDR3 is built from 13 residues. V lost 8 bases and J lost 1; bases outside the gene matches: 4. Per germline, CDR1 MNHNY and CDR2 SVGAGI (reference sequence). The CDR3 region has the DNA TGTGCCAGCCGGGCGGGAGTCCAAGAGACCCAGTACTTC. Residues: CASRAGVQETQYF.

The count of this clone is one. V and J are TRBV5-4 and TRBJ2-5, with D uncertain. Germline V gene sequence: CDR1 SGHNT, CDR2 YYREEE (reference sequence). The CDR3 length is 13 residues. Trimming cost V 0 bases and J 5 bases, with 8 bases left between them. The CDR3 DNA sequence: TGTGCCAGCAGCTTGGACTCGCACGAGACCCAGTACTTC. It encodes CASSLDSHETQYF.

This clone was observed a few times. The chain uses TRBV9 and TRBJ2-3; D is possibly TRBD1 or TRBD2 (5 bases each). Germline-derived CDR1 and CDR2 are SGDLS and YYNGEE. The CDR3 has 16 amino acids. The germline V and J ends were trimmed by 1 base and 2 bases, with 14 bases remaining between them. The CDR3 sequence is CASSVSGTRTTDTQYF. CDR3 nucleotides: TGTGCCAGCAGCGTATCCGGGACGAGGACCACAGATACGCAGTATTTT.